This T cell receptor beta chain derives from a study of shared clonotypes between healthy human individuals. For the study at large: Donors were a couple of women and three men aged 18 to 49.

In regard to this clone: Its antigen is undetermined.

General study findings and limits: Among the subsets, naive ones generally showed larger estimated richness than memory ones. The study found approximately 5% of naive CD4 clonotypes shared across four donors. Unshared clonotypes carried lower generation probabilities than those common to all four donors.

The naive CD8 population came from CD45RO-negative cells selected for CCR7, without terminally differentiated effector memory CD45RA+ cells. V dropped 5 bases and J dropped 3; count of bases not matched to a gene: 7. Germline V gives CDR1 MNHEY, CDR2 SMNVEV (reference sequence). This CDR3 is 15 amino acids long. Here immunoSEQ multiplex PCR was the method, and the copy in TCRdb shows in-frame clones only, minus some. The table includes nearly 2 million clones, about 95% detected once. This TCR was sampled from a man aged 18 to 29 in good health. The V and J genes are TRBV27 and TRBJ1-1; 9 bases match TRBD1. The sample comprised naive CD8+ T cells sorted from blood. The CDR3 coding sequence is TGTGCCAGCAGTACATCCGGGACAGGGTACACTGAAGCTTTCTTT. Translating gives CASSTSGTGYTEAFF.